The 16 T cell receptor beta chains listed next were all sequenced from one sample in a study of OX40 agonist ivuxolimab in advanced cancers. Generated by immunoSEQ multiplex PCR, the TCRdb table keeps only in-frame clones and is missing some. The table records about 32,000 clones, approximately 89% of them present only once. The sample consisted of CD4+ or CD8+ T cells sorted from blood, taken in a trial of the OX40 agonist ivuxolimab. The receptor set was obtained from an adult with an advanced solid tumor such as melanoma, head and neck, liver or kidney cancer.

The DNA of the CDR3 is TGTGCCAGCATCAAATGGCGGCTAGCGGGGGTTAACACCGGGGAGCTGTTTTTT. Translation gives CASIKWRLAGVNTGELFF. V usage is TRBV5-8 and J usage is TRBJ2-2, with TRBD2 matching over 10 bases. V dropped 6 bases and J dropped 2; count of bases not matched to a gene: 13. Germline V lookup: CDR1 SGHTS, CDR2 YDEGEE. The CDR3 is 18 residues long. Together with reference TRBV5-8 and TRBJ2-2, the CDR3 gives the full variable domain: EAGVTQSPTHLIKTRGQQATLRCSPISGHTSVYWYQQALGLGLQFLLWYDEGEERNRGNFPPRFSGRQFPNYSSELNVNALELEDSALYLCASIKWRLAGVNTGELFFGEGSRLTVL.

J is TRBJ2-7 and V is TRBV9, with 11 bases fitting TRBD1. The CDR3 has 15 amino acids. V shed 4 bases, J shed 3 bases, and the junction held 6 bases outside the gene matches. Germline V gives CDR1 SGDLS, CDR2 YYNGEE. CDR3 bases: TGTGCCAGCAGCCCAAGCGGGACAGGGGGCTACGAGCAGTACTTC. It encodes CASSPSGTGGYEQYF.

As regards this clone: At one of its ends the junction is not consistent with the germline gene, which may arise from a read error. The V call is TRBV25-1, the J call TRBJ2-3, with unresolved D. CDR3 size: 16 residues. Germline values: CDR1 MGHDK, CDR2 SYGVNS. CDR3 DNA: TGTGCCAGCACTGAATCTCCCGGGCTCTACACAGATACGCAGTATTTT. It codes for CASTESPGLYTDTQYF.

CDR3 in DNA: TGTGCCAGCAGCCCCTGGACTAGCGGAGGGGGGTACGAGCAGTACTTC. This sequence encodes CASSPWTSGGGYEQYF. The V and J genes are TRBV13 and TRBJ2-7; 10 bases are shared with TRBD2. Losses at the gene ends were 5 bases for V and 4 bases for J; bases not matched to a gene: 11. CDR1 is PRHDT, CDR2 FYEKMQ, per germline (reference sequence). CDR3 size: 16 residues.

This rearrangement joins TRBV7-8 to TRBJ1-6, with a weak D call TRBD1 (5 bases). This CDR3 spans 15 amino acids. CDR1 SGHVS and CDR2 FQNEAQ come from the germline V gene. Trimming shortened V by 0 bases and J by 10 bases, and 13 bases separated the two germline ends. As DNA, the CDR3 is TGTGCCAGCAGCTTAGCGGGGGGAGTGGGCTCACCCCTCCACTTT. Its translation is CASSLAGGVGSPLHF.

The V gene is TRBV15, the J gene TRBJ2-3; no definite D call. The CDR3 extends over 14 amino acids. Looked up from germline, CDR1 is LNHNV and CDR2 is YYDKDF (reference sequence). V gave up 5 bases and J gave up 3 bases, with 12 bases separating them. The CDR3 region has the DNA TGTGCCACCAGCCCTCTCGCGGCGACAGATACGCAGTATTTT. Translation gives CATSPLAATDTQYF.

The chain recombines TRBV25-1 with TRBJ2-1; no firm D call. Per germline, CDR1 MGHDK and CDR2 SYGVNS. This CDR3 is built from 11 residues. The V gene lost 0 bases and the J gene lost 6 bases, with 0 bases spanning the gap. The CDR3 here is CASSEYNEQFF. Here the CDR3 DNA reads TGTGCCAGCAGTGAATACAATGAGCAGTTCTTC. Full variable domain (rest looked up from reference TRBV25-1 and TRBJ2-1): EADIYQTPRYLVIGTGKKITLECSQTMGHDKMYWYQQDPGMELHLIHYSYGVNSTEKGDLSSESTVSRIRTEHFPLTLESARPSHTSQYLCASSEYNEQFFGPGTRLTVL.

This clone qualifies as large (0.1 to 1%). In the same sample, other DNA sequences code for this CDR3. J is TRBJ2-7 and V is TRBV5-6; TRBD2 is a possible D gene (7 bases). Germline CDR1 SGHDT, CDR2 YYEEEE. Trimming stripped 0 bases from V and 7 bases from J, with 17 bases between. This CDR3 is 15 amino acids long. CDR3 in amino acids: CASSLGLAGAGEQYF. The CDR3 DNA is TGTGCCAGCAGCTTGGGACTCGCGGGGGCGGGGGAGCAGTACTTC.

The rearrangement links TRBV5-6 to TRBJ1-1; unclear D gene. The V gene lost 3 bases and the J gene lost 1 base, with 7 bases spanning the gap. From germline, CDR1 is SGHDT and CDR2 YYEEEE. The CDR3 totals 13 residues. In nucleotides, the CDR3 is TGTGCCAGCAGCTGGGCAGCGAACACTGAAGCTTTCTTT. It yields the protein CASSWAANTEAFF.

The chain has TRBV28 and TRBJ2-5, with 7 bases that match TRBD1. Germline CDR1 and CDR2: MDHEN and SYDVKM. The CDR3 has 15 amino acids. The V segment lost 2 bases and the J segment 3 bases; nucleotides outside the gene matches: 6. This CDR3 reads CASSLNRGIEETQYF. CDR3 DNA: TGTGCCAGCAGTTTAAACAGGGGCATAGAAGAGACCCAGTACTTC.

The chain has TRBV4-1 and TRBJ2-2; no clear D gene. CDR3 length: 19 residues. The germline CDR1 and CDR2 sequences are MGHRA and YSYEKL. The V end lost 0 bases, the J end lost 0 bases, and 17 bases lay between the germline ends. The CDR3 sequence: CASSQDPVYGNTNTGELFF. The CDR3 DNA reads TGCGCCAGCAGCCAAGATCCTGTATATGGGAACACGAACACCGGGGAGCTGTTTTTT.

The J gene is TRBJ2-3, the V gene TRBV27, with D unresolved. Germline lookup yields CDR1 MNHEY and CDR2 SMNVEV (reference sequence). V was cut by 4 bases and J by 1 base, with 15 bases left in between. CDR3 length: 16 amino acids. The DNA for the CDR3 is TGTGCCAGCAGTTCATCCGCGGAATGGGGCACAGATACGCAGTATTTT. Translation gives CASSSSAEWGTDTQYF.

The chain carries TRBV4-1 and TRBJ2-2; D is uncertain. This CDR3 contains 13 residues. Germline assignment: CDR1 MGHRA and CDR2 YSYEKL. Trimming removed 4 bases from V and 0 bases from J, with 3 bases in between. The CDR3 reads CASSRANTGELFF. In nucleotides, the CDR3 is TGCGCCAGCAGCCGGGCGAACACCGGGGAGCTGTTTTTT.

The chain carries TRBV19 and TRBJ2-1; D uncertain. CDR1 and CDR2 (germline): LNHDA, SQIVND (reference sequence). The CDR3 length is 11 residues. Trimming shortened V by 3 bases and J by 6 bases, and 3 bases separated the two germline ends. CDR3 nucleotides: TGTGCCAGTAGTATGGGCAATGAGCAGTTCTTC. Translating gives CASSMGNEQFF.

The genes are TRBV30 and TRBJ2-7, with D perhaps TRBD1 or TRBD2 (5 bases each). V was shortened by 1 base and J by 3 bases, with 10 bases between the two germline ends. The CDR3 totals 13 residues. Germline V gene sequence: CDR1 GTSNPN, CDR2 SVGIG (reference sequence). The chain's CDR3 is CAWSGDGLYEQYF. The CDR3, as DNA: TGTGCCTGGAGTGGGGACGGACTCTACGAGCAGTACTTC.

V usage is TRBV6-6 and J usage is TRBJ2-5; tentative D call: TRBD2 (5 bases). Trimming removed 7 bases at V and 2 bases at J, with 11 bases between. The CDR3 has 13 residues. The germline V gene has CDR1 MNHNY and CDR2 SVGAGI (reference sequence). The CDR3 DNA is TGTGCCAGCATCCCGGACTTTCAAGAGACCCAGTACTTC. It yields the protein CASIPDFQETQYF.